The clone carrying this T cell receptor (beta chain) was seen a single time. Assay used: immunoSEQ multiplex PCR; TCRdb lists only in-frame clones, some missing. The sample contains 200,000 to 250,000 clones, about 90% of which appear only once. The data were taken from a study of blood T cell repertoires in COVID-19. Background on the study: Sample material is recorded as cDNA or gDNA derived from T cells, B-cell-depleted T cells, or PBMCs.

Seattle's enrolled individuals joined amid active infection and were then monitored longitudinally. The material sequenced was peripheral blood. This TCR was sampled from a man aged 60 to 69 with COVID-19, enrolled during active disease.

The CDR3 is CASSLGLADKNIQYF. The CDR3 nucleotides are TGTGCCAGCAGCTTAGGACTAGCGGACAAAAACATTCAGTACTTC. V gene TRBV7-9 combines with J gene TRBJ2-4; TRBD2 matches 9 bases. Unmatched junction bases numbered 1, after V lost 1 base and J lost 3 bases. The CDR3 extends over 15 amino acids. CDR1 is SEHNR and CDR2 is FQNEAQ in the germline V gene (reference sequence). The whole variable domain, filled in from reference TRBV7-9 and TRBJ2-4, reads DTGVSQNPRHKITKRGQNVTFRCDPISEHNRLYWYRQTLGQGPEFLTYFQNEAQLEKSRLLSDRFSAERPKGSFSTLEIQRTEQGDSAMYLCASSLGLADKNIQYFGAGTRLSVL.